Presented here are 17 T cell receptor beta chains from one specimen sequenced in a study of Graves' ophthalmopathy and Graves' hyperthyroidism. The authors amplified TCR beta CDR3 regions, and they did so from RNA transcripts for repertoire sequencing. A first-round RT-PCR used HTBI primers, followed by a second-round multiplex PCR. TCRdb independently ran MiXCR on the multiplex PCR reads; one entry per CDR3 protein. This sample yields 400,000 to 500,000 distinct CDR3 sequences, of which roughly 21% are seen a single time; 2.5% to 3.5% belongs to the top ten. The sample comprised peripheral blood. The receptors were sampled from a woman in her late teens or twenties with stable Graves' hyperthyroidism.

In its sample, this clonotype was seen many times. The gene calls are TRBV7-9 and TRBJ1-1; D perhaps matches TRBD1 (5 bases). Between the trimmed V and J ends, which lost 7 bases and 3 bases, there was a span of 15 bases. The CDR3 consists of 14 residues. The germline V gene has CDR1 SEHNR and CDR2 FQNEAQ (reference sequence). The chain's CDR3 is CASITWGSDTEAFF. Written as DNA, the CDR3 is TGTGCCAGCATCACGTGGGGGTCGGACACTGAAGCTTTCTTT.

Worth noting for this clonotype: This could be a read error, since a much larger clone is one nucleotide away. The chain's CDR3 is CASSVRMGVNRPQHF. As DNA, the CDR3 is TGTGCCAGCAGCGTTCGTATGGGGGTCAATCGGCCCCAGCATTTT. V gene TRBV7-2 combines with J gene TRBJ1-5, with a possible D match to TRBD1 (5 bases). From germline, CDR1 is SGHTA and CDR2 FQGNSA. The CDR3 has 15 residues.

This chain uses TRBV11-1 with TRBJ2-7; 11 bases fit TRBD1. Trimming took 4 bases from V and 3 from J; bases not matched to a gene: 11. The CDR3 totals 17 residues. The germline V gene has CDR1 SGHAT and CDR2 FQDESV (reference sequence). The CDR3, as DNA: TGTGCCAGCAGCTCCACGATCCGGGACAGGGGGTACTACGAGCAGTACTTC. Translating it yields CASSSTIRDRGYYEQYF.

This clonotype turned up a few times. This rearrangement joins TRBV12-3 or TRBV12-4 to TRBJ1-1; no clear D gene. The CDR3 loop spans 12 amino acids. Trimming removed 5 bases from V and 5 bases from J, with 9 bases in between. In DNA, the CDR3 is TGTGCCAGCAGTCCCTCGCGAACTGAAGCTTTCTTT. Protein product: CASSPSRTEAFF.

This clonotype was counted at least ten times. CDR3 amino acids: CASRPRTENTGELFF. DNA for the CDR3: TGTGCCAGCAGACCCCGGACTGAGAACACCGGGGAGCTGTTTTTT. The chain recombines TRBV12-3 or TRBV12-4 with TRBJ2-2; tentatively, D is TRBD2 (5 bases). V lost 6 bases and J 1 base, leaving 12 bases between the germline ends. This CDR3 is 15 amino acids long.

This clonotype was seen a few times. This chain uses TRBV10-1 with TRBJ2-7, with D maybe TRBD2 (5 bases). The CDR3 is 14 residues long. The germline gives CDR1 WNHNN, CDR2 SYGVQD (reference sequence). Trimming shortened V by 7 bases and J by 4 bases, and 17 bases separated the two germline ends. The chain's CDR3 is CASTGTLLAYEQYF. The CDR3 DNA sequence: TGCGCCAGCACCGGCACCCTTCTAGCTTACGAGCAGTACTTC.

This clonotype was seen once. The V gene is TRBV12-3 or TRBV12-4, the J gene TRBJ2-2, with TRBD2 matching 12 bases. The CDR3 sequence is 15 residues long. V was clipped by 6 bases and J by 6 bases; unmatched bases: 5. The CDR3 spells CASSRLAGAAGELFF. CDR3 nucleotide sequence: TGTGCCAGCAGCAGACTAGCGGGAGCGGCCGGGGAGCTGTTTTTT.

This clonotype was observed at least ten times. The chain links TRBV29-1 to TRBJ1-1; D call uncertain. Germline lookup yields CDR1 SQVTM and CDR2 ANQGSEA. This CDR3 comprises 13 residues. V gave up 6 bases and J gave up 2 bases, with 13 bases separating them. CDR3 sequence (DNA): TGCAGCGTCCCAGAGATGATAAACACTGAAGCTTTCTTT. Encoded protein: CSVPEMINTEAFF.

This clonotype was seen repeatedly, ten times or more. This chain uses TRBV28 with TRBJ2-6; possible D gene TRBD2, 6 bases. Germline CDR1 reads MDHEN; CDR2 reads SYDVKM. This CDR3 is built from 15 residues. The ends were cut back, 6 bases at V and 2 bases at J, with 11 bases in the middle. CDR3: CASSKTGAGANVLTF. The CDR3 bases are TGTGCCAGCAGCAAAACGGGGGCTGGGGCCAACGTCCTGACTTTC.

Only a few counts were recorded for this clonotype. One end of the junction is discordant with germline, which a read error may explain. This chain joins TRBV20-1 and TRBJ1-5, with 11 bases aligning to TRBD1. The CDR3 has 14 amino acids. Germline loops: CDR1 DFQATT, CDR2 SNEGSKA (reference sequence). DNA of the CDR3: TGCAGTGCTTGGACAGGGGGCGACAATCAGCCCCAGCAGTTT. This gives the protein CSAWTGGDNQPQQF.

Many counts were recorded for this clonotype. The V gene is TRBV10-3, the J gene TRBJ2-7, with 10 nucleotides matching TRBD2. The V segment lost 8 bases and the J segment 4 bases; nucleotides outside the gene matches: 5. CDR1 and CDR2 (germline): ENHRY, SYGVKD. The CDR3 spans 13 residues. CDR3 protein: CAIRGTSEYEQYF. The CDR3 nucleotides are TGTGCCATCCGTGGGACTAGCGAGTACGAGCAGTACTTC.

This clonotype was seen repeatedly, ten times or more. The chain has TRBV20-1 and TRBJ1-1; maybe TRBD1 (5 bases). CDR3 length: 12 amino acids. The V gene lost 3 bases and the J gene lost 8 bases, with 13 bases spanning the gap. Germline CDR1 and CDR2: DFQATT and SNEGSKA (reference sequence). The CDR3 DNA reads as TGCAGTGCTAGGGGGCAAGGCGCCGAAGCTTTCTTT. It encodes CSARGQGAEAFF.

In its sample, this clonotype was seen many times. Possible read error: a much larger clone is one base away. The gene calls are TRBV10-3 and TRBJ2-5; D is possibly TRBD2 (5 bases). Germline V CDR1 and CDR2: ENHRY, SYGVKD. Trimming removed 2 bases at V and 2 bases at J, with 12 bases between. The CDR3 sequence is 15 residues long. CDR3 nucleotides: TGTGCCATCAGTGAGGGACCAGCGGTTCAAGAGACCCAGTACTTC. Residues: CAISEGPAVQETQYF.

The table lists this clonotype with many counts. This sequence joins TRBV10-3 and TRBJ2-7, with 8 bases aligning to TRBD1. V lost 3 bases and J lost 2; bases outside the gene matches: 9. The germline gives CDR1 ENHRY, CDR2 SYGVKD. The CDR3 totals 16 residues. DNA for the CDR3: TGTGCCATCAGTGAACTCCGTAGGACAGGGACCTACGAGCAGTACTTC. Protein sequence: CAISELRRTGTYEQYF.

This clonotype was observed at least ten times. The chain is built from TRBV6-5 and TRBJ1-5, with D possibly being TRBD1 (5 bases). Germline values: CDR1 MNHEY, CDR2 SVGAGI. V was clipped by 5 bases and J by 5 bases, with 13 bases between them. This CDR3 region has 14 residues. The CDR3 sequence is CASSRERGYQPQHF. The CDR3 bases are TGTGCCAGCAGTAGGGAGAGGGGATATCAGCCCCAGCATTTT.

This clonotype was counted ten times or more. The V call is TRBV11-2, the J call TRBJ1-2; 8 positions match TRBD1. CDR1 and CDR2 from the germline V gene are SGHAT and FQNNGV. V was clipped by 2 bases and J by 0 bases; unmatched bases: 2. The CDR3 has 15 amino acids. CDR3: CASSLRTGTNYGYTF. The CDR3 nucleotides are TGTGCCAGCAGCTTACGGACAGGGACTAACTATGGCTACACCTTC. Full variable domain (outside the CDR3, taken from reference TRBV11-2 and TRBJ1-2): EAGVAQSPRYKIIEKRQSVAFWCNPISGHATLYWYQQILGQGPKLLIQFQNNGVVDDSQLPKDRFSAERLKGVDSTLKIQPAKLEDSAVYLCASSLRTGTNYGYTFGSGTRLTVV.

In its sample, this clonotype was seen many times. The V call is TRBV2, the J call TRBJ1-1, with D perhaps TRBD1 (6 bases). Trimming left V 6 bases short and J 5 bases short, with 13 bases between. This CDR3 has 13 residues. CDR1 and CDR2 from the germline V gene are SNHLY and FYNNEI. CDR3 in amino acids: CASRRGSGTEAFF. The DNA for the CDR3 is TGTGCCAGCAGGAGGGGGTCGGGGACTGAAGCTTTCTTT.